These 2 T cell receptor beta chains came from one sample sequenced in a study of shared clonotypes between healthy human individuals. Produced via immunoSEQ multiplex PCR; TCRdb's table is partial and in-frame only. The data contain about 2.3 million clones, less than 95% of them singletons. Material for sequencing was naive CD4+ T cells from PBMCs. This sample's subset: CD45RA+ positively selected. Receptors originate from a man between 18 and 35 years old in good health. Some clones in this sample may be carry-over from other donors' samples.

This clone showed up just once. At the DNA level, this CDR3 is encoded by other sequences in the same sample as well. The chain uses TRBV28 and TRBJ2-7; 7 bases align to TRBD2. The CDR3 runs to 14 residues. The germline V gene encodes CDR1 MDHEN and CDR2 SYDVKM. Trimming at V came to 3 bases and at J to 2 bases, leaving 4 bases not matched to a gene. The CDR3 spells CASSLGGGAYEQYF. The CDR3 DNA reads TGTGCCAGCAGTTTGGGCGGGGGAGCCTACGAGCAGTACTTC.

The chain links TRBV18 to TRBJ2-5; TRBD2 matches 11 bases. The CDR3 is 15 residues long. V trimming: 6 bases; J trimming: 5 bases; junction bases outside the gene matches: 8. Germline V gene sequence: CDR1 KGHSH, CDR2 LQKENI. CDR3 nucleotides: TGTGCCAGCTCCCTACTAGCGGGAGTGGGGGAGACCCAGTACTTC. Its protein product is CASSLLAGVGETQYF.